Reported below is one T cell receptor beta chain. Its antigen remains undetermined. Within one base of it there is no much larger clone, and no base qualities were kept. This sample is drawn from a study of blood T cell repertoires in COVID-19 (dated by TCRdb to about 2020). Context from the whole study: Samples covering the acute and convalescent phases of COVID-19 were provided by collaborators in the United States, Italy and Spain. The samples were drawn from the first 160 participants of the ongoing ImmuneRACE study and from 950 to 1,500 subjects provided by 6 global collaborators. The prospective study material was composed of cDNA or gDNA derived from T cells, B-cell-depleted T cells, or PBMCs. A freely available public database, intended as a resource for researchers studying the immune response to SARS-CoV-2, is where the repertoires were released. Where available, HLA class I and class II types were taken from metadata supplied by the sample provider and were not determined by assay-based typing. Deeply sampled blood TCRbeta repertoires from subjects exposed to, actively infected with, or recovered from COVID-19 were included in the dataset. The sample metadata nearly always contained a de-identified subject ID, COVID-19 status, age in years and sex.

Broad study findings and their caveats: The amount of clinical and demographic metadata varied by source and participant and was provided uncurated.

The collaborating institutions used their own protocols to collect whole blood in K2EDTA tubes. Collaborator samples were shipped for TCRbeta analysis as frozen whole blood, isolated PBMCs, or DNA extracted from either sample type. The immunoSEQ Assay, a bias-controlled multiplex PCR, was used to amplify TCRbeta CDR3 regions from genomic DNA. Per the original workflow: The number of nucleated cells in each sample was estimated by amplification of reference gene primers within the assay. To quantify the absolute abundance of each unique TCRbeta CDR3 rearrangement, sequence reads were collapsed and filtered. For each sample, productive Simpson clonality was calculated as the square root of Simpson's diversity index across productive rearrangements. Sourced from immuneACCESS, this table was stored by TCRdb with only in-frame sequences that have V and J called. A share of the clones is absent; for the studies checked, an unresolved V gene accounts for under half, and the remainder has no known explanation. V and J calls and clone size come straight from that table; D and trimming were deduced from the DNA. Within this sample are about half a million clones, with 70% to 90% of them counted one time only. The ten top clones hold roughly 3.2% of the sample.

The CDR3 runs 11 residues from the cysteine to the phenylalanine. Only the CDR3 DNA stays, 33 bases, in frame from base 1. V is pared back by 10 bases and J by 2 bases, with 8 bases lying between the germline termini. CDR1 MNHNY and CDR2 SVGAGI were looked up in the germline V gene (reference sequence). Sequenced: peripheral blood. This sequence originates from a human donor in a cohort sampled during active COVID-19. The rearranged chain carries TRBV6-6 and TRBJ1-2; the D gene assignment is ambiguous. The CDR3 has the sequence CATDKNYGYTF. In nucleotides, the sequence is TGTGCCACCGACAAGAACTATGGCTACACCTTC.